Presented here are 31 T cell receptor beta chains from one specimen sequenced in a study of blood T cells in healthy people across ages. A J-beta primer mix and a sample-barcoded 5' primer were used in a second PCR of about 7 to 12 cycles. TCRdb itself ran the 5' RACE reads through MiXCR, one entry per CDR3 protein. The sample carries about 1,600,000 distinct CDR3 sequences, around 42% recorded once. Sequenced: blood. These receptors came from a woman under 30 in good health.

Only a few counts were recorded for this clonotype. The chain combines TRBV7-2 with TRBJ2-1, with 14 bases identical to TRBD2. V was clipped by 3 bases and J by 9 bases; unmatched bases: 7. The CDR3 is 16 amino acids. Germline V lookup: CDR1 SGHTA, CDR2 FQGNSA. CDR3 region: CASSFTTSGGAGEQFF. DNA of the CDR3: TGTGCCAGCAGCTTTACGACTAGCGGGGGGGCCGGTGAGCAGTTCTTC. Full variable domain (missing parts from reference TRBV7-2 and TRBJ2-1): GAGVSQSPSNKVTEKGKDVELRCDPISGHTALYWYRQSLGQGLEFLIYFQGNSAPDKSGLPSDRFSAERTGGSVSTLTIQRTQQEDSAVYLCASSFTTSGGAGEQFFGPGTRLTVL.

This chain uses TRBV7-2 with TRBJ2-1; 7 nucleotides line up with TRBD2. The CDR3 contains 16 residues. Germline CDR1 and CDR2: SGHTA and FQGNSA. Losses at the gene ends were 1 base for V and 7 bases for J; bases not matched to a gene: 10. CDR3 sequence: CASSLGGGVFGNEQFF. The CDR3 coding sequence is TGTGCCAGCAGCTTAGGGGGGGGGGTCTTCGGTAATGAGCAGTTCTTC.

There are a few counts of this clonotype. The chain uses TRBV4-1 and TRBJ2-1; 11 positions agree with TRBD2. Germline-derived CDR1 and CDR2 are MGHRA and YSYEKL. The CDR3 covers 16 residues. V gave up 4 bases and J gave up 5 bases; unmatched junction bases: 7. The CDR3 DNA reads TGCGCCAGCAGCCCCCCCACGGGACTAGCGGACAATGAGCAGTTCTTC. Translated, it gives CASSPPTGLADNEQFF.

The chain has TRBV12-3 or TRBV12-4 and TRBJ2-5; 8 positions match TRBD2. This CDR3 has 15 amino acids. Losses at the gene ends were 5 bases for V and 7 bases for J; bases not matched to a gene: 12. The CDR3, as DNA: TGTGCCAGCAGTCCCTATAGCGGGGTCGGGGTGACCCAGTACTTC. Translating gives CASSPYSGVGVTQYF.

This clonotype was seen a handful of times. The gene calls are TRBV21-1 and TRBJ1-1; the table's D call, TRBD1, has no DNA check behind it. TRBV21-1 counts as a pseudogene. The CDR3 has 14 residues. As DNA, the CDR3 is TGTGCCAGCAGCTCTAGAACAGGGTACACTGAAGCTTTCTTT. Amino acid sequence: CASSSRTGYTEAFF.

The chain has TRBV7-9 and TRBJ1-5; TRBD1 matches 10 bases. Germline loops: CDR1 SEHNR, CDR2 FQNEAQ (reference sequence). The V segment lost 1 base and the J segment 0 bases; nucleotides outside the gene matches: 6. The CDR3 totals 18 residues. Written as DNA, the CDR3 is TGTGCCAGCAGCTTAGGGGGGACAGGGGTAATTAGCAATCAGCCCCAGCATTTT. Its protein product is CASSLGGTGVISNQPQHF. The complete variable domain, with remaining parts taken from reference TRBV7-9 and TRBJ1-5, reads DTGVSQNPRHKITKRGQNVTFRCDPISEHNRLYWYRQTLGQGPEFLTYFQNEAQLEKSRLLSDRFSAERPKGSFSTLEIQRTEQGDSAMYLCASSLGGTGVISNQPQHFGDGTRLSIL.

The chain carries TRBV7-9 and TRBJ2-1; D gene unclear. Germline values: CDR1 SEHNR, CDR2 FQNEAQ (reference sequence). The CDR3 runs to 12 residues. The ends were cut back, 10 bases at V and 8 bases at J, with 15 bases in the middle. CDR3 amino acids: CATTLGSHEQFF. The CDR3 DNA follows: TGTGCCACGACCTTAGGGTCACATGAGCAGTTCTTC. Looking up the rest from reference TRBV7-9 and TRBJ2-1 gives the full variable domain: DTGVSQNPRHKITKRGQNVTFRCDPISEHNRLYWYRQTLGQGPEFLTYFQNEAQLEKSRLLSDRFSAERPKGSFSTLEIQRTEQGDSAMYLCATTLGSHEQFFGPGTRLTVL.

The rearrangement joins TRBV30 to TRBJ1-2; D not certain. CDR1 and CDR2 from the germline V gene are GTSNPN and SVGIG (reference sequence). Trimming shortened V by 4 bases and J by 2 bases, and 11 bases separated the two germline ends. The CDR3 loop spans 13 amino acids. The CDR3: CAWKAPVNYGYTF. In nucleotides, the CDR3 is TGTGCCTGGAAGGCGCCGGTGAACTATGGCTACACCTTC.

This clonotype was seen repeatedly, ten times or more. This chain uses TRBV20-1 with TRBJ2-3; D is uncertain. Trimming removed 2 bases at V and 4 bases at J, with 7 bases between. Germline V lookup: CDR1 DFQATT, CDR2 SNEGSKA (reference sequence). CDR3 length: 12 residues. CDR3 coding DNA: TGCAGTGCTAGAAAGGCGGCAGATACGCAGTATTTT. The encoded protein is CSARKAADTQYF.

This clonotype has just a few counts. This chain's CDR3 is CASSMSRESNYGYTF. The CDR3 DNA follows: TGTGCCAGCAGCATGTCCAGGGAGAGCAACTATGGCTACACCTTC. This chain connects TRBV7-2 to TRBJ1-2, with D possibly being TRBD1 (5 bases). The V and J ends lost 5 bases and 2 bases respectively, with 15 bases between them. CDR3 length: 15 residues. Looked up from germline, CDR1 is SGHTA and CDR2 is FQGNSA.

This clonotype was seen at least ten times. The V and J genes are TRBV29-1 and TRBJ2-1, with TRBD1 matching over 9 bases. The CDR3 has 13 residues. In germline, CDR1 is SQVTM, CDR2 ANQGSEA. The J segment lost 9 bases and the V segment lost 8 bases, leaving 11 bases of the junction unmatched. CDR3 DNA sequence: TGCAGCTTCTTCGGACAGGGGATAACTGAGCAGTTCTTC. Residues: CSFFGQGITEQFF.

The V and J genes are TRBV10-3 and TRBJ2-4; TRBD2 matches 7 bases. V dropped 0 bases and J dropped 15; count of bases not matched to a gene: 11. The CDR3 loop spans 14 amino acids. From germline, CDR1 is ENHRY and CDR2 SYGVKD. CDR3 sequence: CAISESGLLYERYF. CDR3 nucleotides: TGTGCCATCAGTGAGTCGGGACTACTCTACGAGCGGTACTTC.

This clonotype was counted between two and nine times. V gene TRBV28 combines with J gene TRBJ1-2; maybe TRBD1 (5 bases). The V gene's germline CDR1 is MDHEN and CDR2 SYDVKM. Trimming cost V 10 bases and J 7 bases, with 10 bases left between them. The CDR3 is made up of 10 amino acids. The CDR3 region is CATRRGGYTF. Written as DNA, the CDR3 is TGTGCCACTAGAAGGGGTGGCTACACCTTC.

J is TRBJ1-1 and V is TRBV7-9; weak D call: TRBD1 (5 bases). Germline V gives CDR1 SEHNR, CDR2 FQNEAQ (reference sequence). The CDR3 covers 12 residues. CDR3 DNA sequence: TGTTCATGGGGGTCCGGTGGCACTGAAGCTTTCTTT. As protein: CSWGSGGTEAFF. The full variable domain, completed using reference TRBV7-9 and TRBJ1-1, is DTGVSQNPRHKITKRGQNVTFRCDPISEHNRLYWYRQTLGQGPEFLTYFQNEAQLEKSRLLSDRFSAERPKGSFSTLEIQRTEQGDSAMYLCSWGSGGTEAFFGQGTRLTVV.

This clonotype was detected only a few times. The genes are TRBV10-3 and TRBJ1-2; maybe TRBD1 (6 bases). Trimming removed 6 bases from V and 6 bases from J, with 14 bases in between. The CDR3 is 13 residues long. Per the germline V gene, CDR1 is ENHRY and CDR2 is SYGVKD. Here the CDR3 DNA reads TGTGCCATCAGGTCGGGGGGCGGCAATGGCTACACCTTC. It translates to CAIRSGGGNGYTF.

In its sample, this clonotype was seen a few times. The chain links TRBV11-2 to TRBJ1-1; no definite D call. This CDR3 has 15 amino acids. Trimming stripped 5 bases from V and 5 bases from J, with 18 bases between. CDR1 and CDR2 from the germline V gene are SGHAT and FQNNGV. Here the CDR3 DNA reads TGTGCCAGCAGCCCCTCGGGAGGTTTGGGGACTGAAGCTTTCTTT. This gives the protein CASSPSGGLGTEAFF.

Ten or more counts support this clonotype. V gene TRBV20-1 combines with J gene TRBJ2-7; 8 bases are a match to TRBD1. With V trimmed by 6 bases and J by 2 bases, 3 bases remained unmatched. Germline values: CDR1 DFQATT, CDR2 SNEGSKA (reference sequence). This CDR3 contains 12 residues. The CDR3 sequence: CSARTGTYEQYF. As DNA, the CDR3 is TGCAGTGCCCGGACAGGGACCTACGAGCAGTACTTC.

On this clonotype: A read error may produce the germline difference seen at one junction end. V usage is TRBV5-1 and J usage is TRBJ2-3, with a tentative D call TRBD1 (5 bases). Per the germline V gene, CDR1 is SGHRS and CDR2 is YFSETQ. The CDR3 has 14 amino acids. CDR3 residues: CASSSGFSPDTHYF. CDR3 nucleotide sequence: TGCGCCAGCAGCTCAGGGTTTTCCCCGGATACGCATTATTTT.

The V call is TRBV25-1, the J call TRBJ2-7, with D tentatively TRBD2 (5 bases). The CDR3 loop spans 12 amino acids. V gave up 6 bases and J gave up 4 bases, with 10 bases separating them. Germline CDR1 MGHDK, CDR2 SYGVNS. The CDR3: CASRESGYEQYF. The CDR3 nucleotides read TGTGCCAGCAGGGAAAGCGGTTACGAGCAGTACTTC.

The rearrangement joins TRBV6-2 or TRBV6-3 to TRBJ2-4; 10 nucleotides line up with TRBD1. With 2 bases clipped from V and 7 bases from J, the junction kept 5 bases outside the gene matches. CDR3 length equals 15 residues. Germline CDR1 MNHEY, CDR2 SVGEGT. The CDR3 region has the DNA TGTGCCAGCAGTTACCGACAGGGGGCTGGGAACATTCAGTACTTC. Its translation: CASSYRQGAGNIQYF.

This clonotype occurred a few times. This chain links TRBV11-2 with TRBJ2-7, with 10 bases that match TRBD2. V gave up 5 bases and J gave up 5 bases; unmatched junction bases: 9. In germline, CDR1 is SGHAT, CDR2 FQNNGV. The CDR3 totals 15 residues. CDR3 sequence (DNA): TGTGCCAGCAGCCGGACAGGGAGCGGGAGGGACGAGCAGTACTTC. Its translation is CASSRTGSGRDEQYF.

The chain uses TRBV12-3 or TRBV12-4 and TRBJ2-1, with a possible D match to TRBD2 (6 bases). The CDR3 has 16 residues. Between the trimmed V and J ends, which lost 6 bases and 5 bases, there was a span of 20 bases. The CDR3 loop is CASSRGLWDSDNEQFF. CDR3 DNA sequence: TGTGCCAGCAGCCGGGGGTTGTGGGATTCGGACAATGAGCAGTTCTTC.

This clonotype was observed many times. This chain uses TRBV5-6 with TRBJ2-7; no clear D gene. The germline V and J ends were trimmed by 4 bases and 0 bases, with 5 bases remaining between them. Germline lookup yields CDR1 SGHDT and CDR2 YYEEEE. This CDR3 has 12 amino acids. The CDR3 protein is CASSKDSYEQYF. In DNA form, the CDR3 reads TGTGCCAGCAGCAAAGACTCCTACGAGCAGTACTTC. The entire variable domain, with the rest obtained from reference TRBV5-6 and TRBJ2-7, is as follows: DAGVTQSPTHLIKTRGQQVTLRCSPKSGHDTVSWYQQALGQGPQFIFQYYEEEERQRGNFPDRFSGHQFPNYSSELNVNALLLGDSALYLCASSKDSYEQYFGPGTRLTVT.

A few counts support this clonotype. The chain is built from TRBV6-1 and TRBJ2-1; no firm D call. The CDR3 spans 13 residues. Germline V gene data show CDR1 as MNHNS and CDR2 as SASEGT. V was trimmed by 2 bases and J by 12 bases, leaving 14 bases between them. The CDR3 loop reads CASSESPDRGQFF. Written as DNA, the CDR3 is TGTGCCAGCAGTGAAAGTCCGGACCGAGGGCAGTTCTTC.

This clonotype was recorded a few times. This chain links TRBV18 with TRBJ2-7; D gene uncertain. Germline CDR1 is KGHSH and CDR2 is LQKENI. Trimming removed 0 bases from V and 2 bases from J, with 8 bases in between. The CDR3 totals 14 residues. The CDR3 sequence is CASSPPAEPYEQYF. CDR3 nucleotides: TGTGCCAGCTCACCACCGGCGGAACCCTACGAGCAGTACTTC.

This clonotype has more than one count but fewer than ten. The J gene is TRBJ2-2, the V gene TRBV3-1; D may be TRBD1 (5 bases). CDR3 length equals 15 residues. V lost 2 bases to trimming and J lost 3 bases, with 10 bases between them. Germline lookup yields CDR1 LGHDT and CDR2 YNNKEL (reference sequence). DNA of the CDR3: TGTGCCAGCAGCCAAACTCCAGGGTACACCGGGGAGCTGTTTTTT. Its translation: CASSQTPGYTGELFF.

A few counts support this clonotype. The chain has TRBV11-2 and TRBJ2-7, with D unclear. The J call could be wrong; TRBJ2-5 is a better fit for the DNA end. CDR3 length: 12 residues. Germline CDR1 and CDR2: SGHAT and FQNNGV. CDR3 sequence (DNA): TGTGCCAGCAGCTTAGGAGAACGGACCCAGTACTTC. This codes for CASSLGERTQYF.

The CDR3 nucleotides read TGTGCCAGCAGCTTAGTATATTCCAATGAGCAGTTCTTC. As protein: CASSLVYSNEQFF. This chain connects TRBV7-2 to TRBJ2-1; D is undetermined. V gave up 1 base and J gave up 6 bases, with 7 bases separating them. Per germline, CDR1 SGHTA and CDR2 FQGNSA. This CDR3 has 13 residues.

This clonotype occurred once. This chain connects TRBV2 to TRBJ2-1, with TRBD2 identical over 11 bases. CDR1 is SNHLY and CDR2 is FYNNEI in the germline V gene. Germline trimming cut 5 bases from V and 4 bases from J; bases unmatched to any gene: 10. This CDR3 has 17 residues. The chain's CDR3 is CASSSQKLAGEYNEQFF. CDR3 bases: TGTGCCAGCAGTTCCCAGAAACTAGCGGGAGAGTACAATGAGCAGTTCTTC.

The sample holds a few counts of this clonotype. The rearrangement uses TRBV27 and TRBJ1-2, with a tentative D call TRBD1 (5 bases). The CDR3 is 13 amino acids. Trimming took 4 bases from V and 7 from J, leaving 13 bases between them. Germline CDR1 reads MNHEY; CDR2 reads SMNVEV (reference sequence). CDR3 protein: CASSSAGGGGYTF. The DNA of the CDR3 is TGTGCCAGCAGTTCAGCGGGGGGGGGTGGCTACACCTTC.

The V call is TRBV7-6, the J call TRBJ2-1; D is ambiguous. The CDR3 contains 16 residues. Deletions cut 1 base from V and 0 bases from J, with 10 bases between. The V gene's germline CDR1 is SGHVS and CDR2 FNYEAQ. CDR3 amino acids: CASSLGFPSSYNEQFF. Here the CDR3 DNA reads TGTGCCAGCAGCTTAGGGTTCCCGAGCTCCTACAATGAGCAGTTCTTC.